The 20 T cell receptor beta chains reported below all come from one sample, sequenced in a study of T cell responses to AZD1222 COVID-19 vaccine. Method: immunoSEQ multiplex PCR; TCRdb's copy keeps in-frame clones and lacks some. The table records about 100,000 clones, around nine tenths of them present only once. Sequenced here: peripheral blood, sampled on day 0 of AZD1222 vaccination. These receptors were obtained from an adult in good health.

This chain links TRBV4-2 with TRBJ2-7; D gene uncertain. Per the germline V gene, CDR1 is LGHNA and CDR2 is YNFKEQ. Trimming left V 1 base short and J 2 bases short, with 9 bases between. The CDR3 is 14 residues long. The CDR3 is CASSQVAETYEQYF. The CDR3 nucleotides are TGTGCCAGCAGCCAAGTGGCAGAGACCTACGAGCAGTACTTC.

The V call is TRBV19, the J call TRBJ2-7, with 9 nucleotides matching TRBD2. The CDR3 is 15 amino acids. The V and J ends lost 2 bases and 2 bases, in that order; junction bases with no gene match: 4. The V gene's germline CDR1 is LNHDA and CDR2 SQIVND (reference sequence). This CDR3 reads CASSIMSGRTYEQYF. The CDR3 DNA reads TGTGCCAGTAGTATAATGAGCGGGAGGACCTACGAGCAGTACTTC.

The CDR3 DNA reads TGTGCCAGCAGTGAAGTTTTGGGGGGCAGACTCAAGGGCTACACCTTC. Its protein product is CASSEVLGGRLKGYTF. The chain links TRBV6-1 to TRBJ1-2, with TRBD1 as a possible D gene (6 bases). The germline V and J ends were trimmed by 1 base and 8 bases, with 20 bases remaining between them. The CDR3 extends over 16 amino acids. CDR1 MNHNS and CDR2 SASEGT come from the germline V gene.

The rearrangement joins TRBV6-2 or TRBV6-3 to TRBJ1-2; D ambiguous. V lost 5 bases to trimming and J lost 1 base, with 8 bases between them. The CDR3 consists of 13 residues. Germline V gene lookup returns CDR1 MNHEY and CDR2 SVGEGT. The CDR3 region is CASSVGFNYGYTF. The CDR3 nucleotides read TGTGCCAGCAGTGTTGGATTTAACTATGGCTACACCTTC.

This clone was detected a few times. The chain couples TRBV15 to TRBJ1-5, with D possibly TRBD1 on 6 matching bases. The CDR3 is 15 amino acids. CDR1 is LNHNV and CDR2 is YYDKDF in the germline V gene (reference sequence). Trimming took 3 bases from V and 4 from J, leaving 13 bases between them. CDR3 DNA: TGTGCCACCAGCAGTGAGGGGGAGGGGAATCAGCCCCAGCATTTT. The encoded protein is CATSSEGEGNQPQHF. Combining the CDR3 with reference TRBV15 and TRBJ1-5 gives the whole variable domain DAMVIQNPRYQVTQFGKPVTLSCSQTLNHNVMYWYQQKSSQAPKLLFHYYDKDFNNEADTPDNFQSRRPNTSFCFLDIRSPGLGDTAMYLCATSSEGEGNQPQHFGDGTRLSIL.

The DNA of the CDR3 is TGTGCCTGGAGTGCCGGAGGAGAGACCCAGTACTTC. Translated: CAWSAGGETQYF. The genes are TRBV30 and TRBJ2-5, with a possible D match to TRBD2 (5 bases). Germline V CDR1 and CDR2: GTSNPN, SVGIG (reference sequence). Trimming removed 1 base from V and 4 bases from J, with 7 bases in between. The CDR3 sequence is 12 residues long.

CDR3 coding DNA: TGTGCCAGCAGCGTAGAAGGCCCACTTGAAGCTTTCTTT. Amino acids: CASSVEGPLEAFF. The chain joins TRBV9 to TRBJ1-1; D is unresolved. CDR3 size: 13 residues. Per the germline V gene, CDR1 is SGDLS and CDR2 is YYNGEE. V gave up 0 bases and J gave up 7 bases, with 10 bases separating them.

This chain connects TRBV5-4 to TRBJ2-4; D is undetermined. The CDR3 spans 13 residues. Deletions cut 1 base from V and 5 bases from J, with 7 bases between. Germline CDR1 and CDR2: SGHNT and YYREEE (reference sequence). The CDR3 sequence is CASSLYAENIQYF. The CDR3 DNA sequence: TGTGCCAGCAGCTTGTATGCAGAAAACATTCAGTACTTC.

This chain links TRBV15 with TRBJ2-6; 10 bases map to TRBD1. J gave up 6 bases and V 5 bases, and 10 bases lay outside the gene matches. Germline V gives CDR1 LNHNV, CDR2 YYDKDF (reference sequence). The CDR3 is 17 amino acids. The CDR3 DNA follows: TGTGCCACCAGCTCACGACAGGGGGCCCTCCAGGCCAACGTCCTGACTTTC. This codes for CATSSRQGALQANVLTF.

This clone was seen only once. The rearrangement joins TRBV6-5 to TRBJ2-7; D remains ambiguous. Trimming shortened V by 8 bases and J by 0 bases, and 11 bases separated the two germline ends. The CDR3 sequence is 13 residues long. CDR1 is MNHEY, CDR2 SVGAGI, per germline. The CDR3 nucleotides read TGTGCCAGCCGCACAGAGAACTCCTACGAGCAGTACTTC. Protein sequence: CASRTENSYEQYF.

This chain uses TRBV6-1 with TRBJ1-5, with 9 bases that match TRBD1. In germline, CDR1 is MNHNS, CDR2 SASEGT. V dropped 0 bases and J dropped 4; count of bases not matched to a gene: 10. The CDR3 consists of 18 residues. The CDR3 DNA is TGTGCCAGCAGTGAAGCTTCTTTCGGACAGGGGACTAATCAGCCCCAGCATTTT. Protein product: CASSEASFGQGTNQPQHF.

This clone has just a few counts. The rearrangement links TRBV6-5 to TRBJ2-2, with 7 bases aligning to TRBD1. This CDR3 region has 15 residues. Germline CDR1 reads MNHEY; CDR2 reads SVGAGI. V shed 2 bases and J 4 bases; nucleotides not matched to a gene: 4. The CDR3 DNA sequence: TGTGCCAGCAGTTACAGACAGGGCCGCACCGGGGAGCTGTTTTTT. Translating gives CASSYRQGRTGELFF.

The chain combines TRBV5-4 with TRBJ2-6, with D hard to call. This CDR3 spans 15 amino acids. Germline V CDR1 and CDR2: SGHNT, YYREEE (reference sequence). The V end lost 4 bases, the J end lost 0 bases, and 8 bases lay between the germline ends. The DNA for the CDR3 is TGTGCCAGCAGCCCCTCAAGCTCTGGGGCCAACGTCCTGACTTTC. This gives the protein CASSPSSSGANVLTF. Using reference TRBV5-4 and TRBJ2-6 for the parts outside the CDR3, the full variable domain is ETGVTQSPTHLIKTRGQQVTLRCSSQSGHNTVSWYQQALGQGPQFIFQYYREEENGRGNFPPRFSGLQFPNYSSELNVNALELDDSALYLCASSPSSSGANVLTFGAGSRLTVL.

The rearrangement links TRBV6-1 to TRBJ1-6, with a weak D call TRBD1 (6 bases). Germline CDR1 reads MNHNS; CDR2 reads SASEGT. The CDR3 contains 15 residues. Trimming stripped 2 bases from V and 2 bases from J, with 7 bases between. The CDR3 DNA reads TGTGCCAGCAGTGAAAGGGGGGCCTATAATTCACCCCTCCACTTT. This gives the protein CASSERGAYNSPLHF.

This chain connects TRBV19 to TRBJ1-3; D is perhaps TRBD1 (5 bases). Trimming took 5 bases from V and 0 from J, leaving 14 bases between them. CDR3 size: 16 residues. Germline CDR1 and CDR2: LNHDA and SQIVND (reference sequence). The CDR3 reads CASSDPGTGSGNTIYF. The CDR3 DNA is TGTGCCAGTAGTGACCCCGGGACGGGCTCTGGAAACACCATATATTTT.

CDR3 in DNA: TGTGCCAGCAGCCCTGGGACAGGGGGCAATCAGCCCCAGCATTTT. Translating it yields CASSPGTGGNQPQHF. The genes are TRBV9 and TRBJ1-5, with 10 bases lining up with TRBD1. In germline, CDR1 is SGDLS, CDR2 YYNGEE. The CDR3 sequence is 15 residues long. Trimming at V came to 4 bases and at J to 2 bases, leaving 3 bases not matched to a gene.

The gene calls are TRBV7-9 and TRBJ1-4, with a possible D match to TRBD1 (6 bases). CDR1 SEHNR and CDR2 FQNEAQ come from the germline V gene (reference sequence). The CDR3 runs 17 residues. Trimming stripped 5 bases from V and 5 bases from J, with 21 bases between. The CDR3 DNA reads TGTGCCAGCAGCACAAACAGACAGGAACGAAACAATGAAAAACTGTTTTTT. Translation gives CASSTNRQERNNEKLFF. The entire variable domain, with the rest obtained from reference TRBV7-9 and TRBJ1-4, is as follows: DTGVSQNPRHKITKRGQNVTFRCDPISEHNRLYWYRQTLGQGPEFLTYFQNEAQLEKSRLLSDRFSAERPKGSFSTLEIQRTEQGDSAMYLCASSTNRQERNNEKLFFGSGTQLSVL.

The chain recombines TRBV12-3 or TRBV12-4 with TRBJ2-7, with D hard to call. This CDR3 is built from 13 residues. V was shortened by 4 bases and J by 0 bases, with 7 bases between the two germline ends. CDR3 residues: CASSSRFSYEQYF. CDR3 bases: TGTGCCAGCAGTTCAAGATTCTCCTACGAGCAGTACTTC.

The chain joins TRBV7-9 to TRBJ2-3, with unresolved D. The germline V and J ends were trimmed by 2 bases and 5 bases, with 5 bases remaining between them. Looked up from germline, CDR1 is SEHNR and CDR2 is FQNEAQ (reference sequence). The CDR3 runs to 12 residues. Here the CDR3 reads CASSLLGDTQYF. For the CDR3, the DNA is TGTGCCAGCAGCTTATTGGGAGATACGCAGTATTTT.

This clone was detected once. The V and J genes are TRBV9 and TRBJ1-2; D is undetermined. CDR3 length equals 16 residues. CDR1 is SGDLS, CDR2 YYNGEE, per germline. The V gene lost 0 bases and the J gene lost 8 bases, with 20 bases spanning the gap. The CDR3 DNA follows: TGTGCCAGCAGCGTAGCTTTTCGACGGTTACTTTTAGGCTACACCTTC. Protein sequence: CASSVAFRRLLLGYTF.